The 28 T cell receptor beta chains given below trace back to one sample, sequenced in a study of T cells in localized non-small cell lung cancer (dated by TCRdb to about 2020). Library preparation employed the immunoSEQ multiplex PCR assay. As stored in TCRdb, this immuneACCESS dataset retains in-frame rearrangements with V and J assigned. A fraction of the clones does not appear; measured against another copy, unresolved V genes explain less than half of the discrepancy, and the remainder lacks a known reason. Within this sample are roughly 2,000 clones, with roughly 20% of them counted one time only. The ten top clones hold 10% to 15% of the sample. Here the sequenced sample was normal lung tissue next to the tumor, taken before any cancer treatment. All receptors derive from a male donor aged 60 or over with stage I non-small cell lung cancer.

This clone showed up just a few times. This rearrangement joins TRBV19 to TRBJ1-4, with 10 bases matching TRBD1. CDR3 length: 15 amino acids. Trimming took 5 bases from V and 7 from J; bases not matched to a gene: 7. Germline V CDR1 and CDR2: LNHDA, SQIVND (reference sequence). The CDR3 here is CASSFRTGGGEKLFF. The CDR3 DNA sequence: TGTGCCAGTAGTTTTCGGACAGGGGGAGGTGAAAAACTGTTTTTT.

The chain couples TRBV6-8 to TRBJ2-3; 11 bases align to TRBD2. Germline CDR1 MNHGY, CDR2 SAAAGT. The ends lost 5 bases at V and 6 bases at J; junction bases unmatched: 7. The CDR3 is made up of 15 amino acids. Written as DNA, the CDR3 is TGTGCCAGCAGTAAGGGACTAGCGGAGATTGATACGCAGTATTTT. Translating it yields CASSKGLAEIDTQYF.

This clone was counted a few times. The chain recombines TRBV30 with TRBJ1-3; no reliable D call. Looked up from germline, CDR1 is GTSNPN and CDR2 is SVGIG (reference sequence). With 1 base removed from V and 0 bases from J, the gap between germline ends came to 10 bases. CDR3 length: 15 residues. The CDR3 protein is CAWSDPSFSGNTIYF. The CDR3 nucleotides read TGTGCCTGGAGTGATCCCAGCTTCTCTGGAAACACCATATATTTT.

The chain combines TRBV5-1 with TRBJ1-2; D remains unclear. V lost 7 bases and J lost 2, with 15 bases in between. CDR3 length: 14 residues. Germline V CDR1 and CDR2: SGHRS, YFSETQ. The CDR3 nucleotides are TGCGCCAGCGGACTGGACGGGGTGAACTATGGCTACACCTTC. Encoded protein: CASGLDGVNYGYTF.

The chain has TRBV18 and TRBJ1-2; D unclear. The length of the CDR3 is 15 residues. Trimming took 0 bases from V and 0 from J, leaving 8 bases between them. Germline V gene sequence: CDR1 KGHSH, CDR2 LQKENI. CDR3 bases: TGTGCCAGCTCACCACCTAACAGTCCTAACTATGGCTACACCTTC. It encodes CASSPPNSPNYGYTF.

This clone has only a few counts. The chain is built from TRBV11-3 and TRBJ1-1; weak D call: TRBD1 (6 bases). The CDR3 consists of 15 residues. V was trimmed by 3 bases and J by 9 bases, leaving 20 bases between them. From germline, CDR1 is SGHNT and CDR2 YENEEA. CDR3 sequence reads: CASSLAGLQGRKAFF. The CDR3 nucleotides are TGTGCCAGCAGCTTGGCGGGTTTACAGGGAAGGAAAGCTTTCTTT.

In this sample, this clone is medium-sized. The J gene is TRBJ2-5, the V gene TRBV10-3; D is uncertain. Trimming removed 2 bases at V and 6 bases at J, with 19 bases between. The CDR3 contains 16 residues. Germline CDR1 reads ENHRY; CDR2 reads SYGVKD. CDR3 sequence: CAISETERMGVKTQYF. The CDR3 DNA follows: TGTGCCATCAGTGAGACAGAGAGGATGGGCGTAAAGACCCAGTACTTC.

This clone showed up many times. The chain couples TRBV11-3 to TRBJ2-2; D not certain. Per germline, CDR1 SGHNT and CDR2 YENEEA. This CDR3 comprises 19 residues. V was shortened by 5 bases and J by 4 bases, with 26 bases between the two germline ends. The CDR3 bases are TGTGCCAGCAGCCTATCATTAGGACCGGGCCAAGTGACCACCGGGGAGCTGTTTTTT. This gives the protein CASSLSLGPGQVTTGELFF.

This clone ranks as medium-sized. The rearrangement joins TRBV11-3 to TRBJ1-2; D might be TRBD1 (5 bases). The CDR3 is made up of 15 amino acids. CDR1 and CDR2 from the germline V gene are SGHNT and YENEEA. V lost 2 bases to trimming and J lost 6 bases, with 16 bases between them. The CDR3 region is CASSLRTGTNDGYTF. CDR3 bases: TGTGCCAGCAGCTTAAGAACCGGGACGAATGATGGCTACACCTTC.

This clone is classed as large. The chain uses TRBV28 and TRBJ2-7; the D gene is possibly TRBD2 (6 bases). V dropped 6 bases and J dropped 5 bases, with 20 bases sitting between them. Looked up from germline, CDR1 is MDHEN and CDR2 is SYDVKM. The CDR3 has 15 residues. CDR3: CASSAALLTRDEQYF. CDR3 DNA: TGTGCCAGCAGCGCCGCCCTCCTGACTAGGGACGAGCAGTACTTC.

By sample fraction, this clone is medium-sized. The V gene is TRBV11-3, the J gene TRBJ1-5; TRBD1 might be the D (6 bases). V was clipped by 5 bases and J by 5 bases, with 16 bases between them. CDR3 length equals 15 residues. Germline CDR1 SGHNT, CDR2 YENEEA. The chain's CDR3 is CASSGGQTYYQPQHF. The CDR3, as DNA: TGTGCCAGCAGCGGCGGACAGACGTACTATCAGCCCCAGCATTTT. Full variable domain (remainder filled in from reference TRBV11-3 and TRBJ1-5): EAGVVQSPRYKIIEKKQPVAFWCNPISGHNTLYWYLQNLGQGPELLIRYENEEAVDDSQLPKDRFSAERLKGVDSTLKIQPAELGDSAVYLCASSGGQTYYQPQHFGDGTRLSIL.

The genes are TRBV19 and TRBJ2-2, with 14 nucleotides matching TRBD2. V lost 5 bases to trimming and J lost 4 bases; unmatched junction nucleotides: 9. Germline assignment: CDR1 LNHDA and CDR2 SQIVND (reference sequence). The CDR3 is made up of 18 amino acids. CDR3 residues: CASSPTPGLAGVTGELFF. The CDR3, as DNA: TGTGCCAGTAGTCCAACCCCGGGACTAGCGGGAGTCACCGGGGAGCTGTTTTTT.

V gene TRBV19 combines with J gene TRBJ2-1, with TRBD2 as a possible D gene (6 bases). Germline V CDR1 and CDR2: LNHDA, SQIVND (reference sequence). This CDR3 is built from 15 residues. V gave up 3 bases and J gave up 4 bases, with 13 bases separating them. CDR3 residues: CASSIASGPYNEQFF. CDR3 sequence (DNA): TGTGCCAGTAGTATCGCCAGCGGGCCGTACAATGAGCAGTTCTTC.

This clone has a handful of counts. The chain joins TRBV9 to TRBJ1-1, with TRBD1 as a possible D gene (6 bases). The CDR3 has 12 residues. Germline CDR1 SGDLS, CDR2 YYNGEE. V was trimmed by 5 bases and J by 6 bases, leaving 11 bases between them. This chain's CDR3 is CASSVDSAEAFF. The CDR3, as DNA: TGTGCCAGCAGTGTGGACAGCGCTGAAGCTTTCTTT. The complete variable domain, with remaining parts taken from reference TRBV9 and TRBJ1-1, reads DSGVTQTPKHLITATGQRVTLRCSPRSGDLSVYWYQQSLDQGLQFLIQYYNGEERAKGNILERFSAQQFPDLHSELNLSSLELGDSALYFCASSVDSAEAFFGQGTRLTVV.

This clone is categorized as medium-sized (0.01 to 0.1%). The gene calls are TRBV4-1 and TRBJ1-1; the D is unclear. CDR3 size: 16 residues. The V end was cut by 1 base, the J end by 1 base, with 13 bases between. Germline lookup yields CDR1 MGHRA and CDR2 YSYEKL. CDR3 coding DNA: TGCGCCAGCAGCCAAGCTCCGGGCACCCGGAACACTGAAGCTTTCTTT. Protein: CASSQAPGTRNTEAFF.

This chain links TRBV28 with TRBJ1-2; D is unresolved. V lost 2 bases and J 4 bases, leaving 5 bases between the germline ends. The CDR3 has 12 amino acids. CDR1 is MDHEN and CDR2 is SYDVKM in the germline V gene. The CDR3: CASSLQLYGYTF. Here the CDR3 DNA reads TGTGCCAGCAGTTTACAGCTCTATGGCTACACCTTC.

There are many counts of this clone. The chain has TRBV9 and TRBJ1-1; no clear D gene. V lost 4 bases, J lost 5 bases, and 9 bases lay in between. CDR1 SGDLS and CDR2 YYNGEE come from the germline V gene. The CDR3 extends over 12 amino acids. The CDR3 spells CASSLHRTEAFF. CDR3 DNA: TGTGCCAGCAGCCTACACAGAACTGAAGCTTTCTTT.

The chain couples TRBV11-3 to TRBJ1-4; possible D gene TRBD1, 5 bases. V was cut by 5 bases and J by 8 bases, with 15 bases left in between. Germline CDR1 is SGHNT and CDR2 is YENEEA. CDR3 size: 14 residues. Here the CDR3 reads CASSLNTGGEKLFF. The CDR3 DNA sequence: TGTGCCAGCAGCCTAAACACCGGGGGGGAAAAACTGTTTTTT.

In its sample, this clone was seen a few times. In DNA form, the CDR3 reads TGTGCCAGCACCTTGGGTGAAGCCCAGCATTTT. Residues: CASTLGEAQHF. V and J are TRBV6-7 and TRBJ1-5; no clear D gene. TRBV6-7 belongs to the ORF category, with a function that is uncertain. V was shortened by 7 bases and J by 11 bases, with 12 bases between the two germline ends. CDR3 length: 11 residues.

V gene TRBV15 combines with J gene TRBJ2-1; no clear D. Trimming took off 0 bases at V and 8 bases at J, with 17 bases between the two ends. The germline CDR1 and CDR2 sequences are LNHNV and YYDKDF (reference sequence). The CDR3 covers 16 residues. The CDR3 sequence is CATSRETPSLSDEQFF. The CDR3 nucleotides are TGTGCCACCAGCAGAGAAACCCCCTCCCTTTCTGATGAGCAGTTCTTC.

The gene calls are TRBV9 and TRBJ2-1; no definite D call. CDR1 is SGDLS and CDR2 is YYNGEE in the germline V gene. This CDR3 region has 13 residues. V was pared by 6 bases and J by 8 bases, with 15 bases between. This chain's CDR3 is CASNLNDADEQFF. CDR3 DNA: TGTGCCAGCAATCTCAACGACGCCGATGAGCAGTTCTTC.

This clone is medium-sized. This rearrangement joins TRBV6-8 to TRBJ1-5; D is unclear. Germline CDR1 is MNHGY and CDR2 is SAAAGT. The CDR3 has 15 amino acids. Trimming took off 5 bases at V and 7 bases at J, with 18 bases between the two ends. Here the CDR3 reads CASSEDGLRHQPQHF. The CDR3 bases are TGTGCCAGCAGTGAGGATGGGTTACGTCACCAGCCCCAGCATTTT.

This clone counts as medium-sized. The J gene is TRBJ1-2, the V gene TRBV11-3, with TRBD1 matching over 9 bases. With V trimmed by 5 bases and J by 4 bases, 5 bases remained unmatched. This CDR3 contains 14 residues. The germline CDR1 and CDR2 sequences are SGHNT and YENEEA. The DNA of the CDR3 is TGTGCCAGCAGCATACAGGGGGCCAGCTATGGCTACACCTTC. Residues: CASSIQGASYGYTF.

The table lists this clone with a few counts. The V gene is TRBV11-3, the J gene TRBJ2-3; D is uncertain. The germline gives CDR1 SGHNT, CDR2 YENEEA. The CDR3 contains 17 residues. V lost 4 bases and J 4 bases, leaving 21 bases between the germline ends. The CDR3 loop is CASSSYILVGRPDTQYF. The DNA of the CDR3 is TGTGCCAGCAGCTCTTACATCCTAGTAGGCCGCCCAGATACGCAGTATTTT.

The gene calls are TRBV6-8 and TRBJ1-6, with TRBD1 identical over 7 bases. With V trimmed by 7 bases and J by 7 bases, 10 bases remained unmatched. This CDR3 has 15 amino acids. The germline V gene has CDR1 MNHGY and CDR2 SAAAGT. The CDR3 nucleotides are TGTGCCAGCAACTCTGGACAGGCCTTGAATTCACCCCTCCACTTT. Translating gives CASNSGQALNSPLHF.

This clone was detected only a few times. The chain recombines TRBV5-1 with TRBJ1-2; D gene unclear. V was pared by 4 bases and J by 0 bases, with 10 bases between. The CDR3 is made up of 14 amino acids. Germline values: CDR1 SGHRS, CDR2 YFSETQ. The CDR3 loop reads CASSTDGANYGYTF. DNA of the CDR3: TGCGCCAGCAGCACGGACGGGGCTAACTATGGCTACACCTTC.

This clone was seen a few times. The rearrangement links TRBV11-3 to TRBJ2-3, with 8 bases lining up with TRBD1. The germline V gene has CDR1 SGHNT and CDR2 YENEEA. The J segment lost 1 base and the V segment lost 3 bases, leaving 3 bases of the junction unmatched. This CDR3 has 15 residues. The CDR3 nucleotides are TGTGCCAGCAGCTTGGTGACAGGGGGCACAGATACGCAGTATTTT. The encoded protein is CASSLVTGGTDTQYF. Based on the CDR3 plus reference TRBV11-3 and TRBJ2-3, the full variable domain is EAGVVQSPRYKIIEKKQPVAFWCNPISGHNTLYWYLQNLGQGPELLIRYENEEAVDDSQLPKDRFSAERLKGVDSTLKIQPAELGDSAVYLCASSLVTGGTDTQYFGPGTRLTVL.

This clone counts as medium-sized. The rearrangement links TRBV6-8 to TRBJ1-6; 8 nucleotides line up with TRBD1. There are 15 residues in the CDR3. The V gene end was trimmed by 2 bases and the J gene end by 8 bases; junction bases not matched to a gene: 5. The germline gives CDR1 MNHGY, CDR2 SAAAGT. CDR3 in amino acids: CASSYTTGDDSPLHF. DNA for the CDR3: TGTGCCAGCAGTTACACGACAGGGGATGATTCACCCCTCCACTTT.